This entry describes one T cell receptor (beta chain). The data originate from a study of blood T cell repertoires in COVID-19. Study-level background: The origin of the acute and convalescent COVID-19 samples was the United States, Italy and Spain. PBMCs, B-cell-depleted T cells, or T cells provided the cDNA or gDNA that made up the material.

The ends lost 5 bases at V and 5 bases at J; junction bases unmatched: 4. The CDR3 length is 13 residues. CDR1 SGHVS and CDR2 FNYEAQ come from the germline V gene. In the original workflow: Reference gene primer amplification in the assay estimated nucleated cell counts. Repertoires were generated with immunoSEQ multiplex PCR, while TCRdb's copy carries only in-frame clones and drops some. V, J and clone size were drawn from that table, and D and trimming were deduced from the DNA. The sample contains about 120,000 clones, over 60% of which appear only once. This clonotype was obtained from a human donor in a cohort sampled during active COVID-19. Sequences were obtained from peripheral blood. The chain combines TRBV7-6 with TRBJ1-1, with 8 bases aligning to TRBD1. The CDR3 DNA sequence: TGTGCCAGCAGCCCGACAGGGGATACTGAAGCTTTCTTT. Translated: CASSPTGDTEAFF.